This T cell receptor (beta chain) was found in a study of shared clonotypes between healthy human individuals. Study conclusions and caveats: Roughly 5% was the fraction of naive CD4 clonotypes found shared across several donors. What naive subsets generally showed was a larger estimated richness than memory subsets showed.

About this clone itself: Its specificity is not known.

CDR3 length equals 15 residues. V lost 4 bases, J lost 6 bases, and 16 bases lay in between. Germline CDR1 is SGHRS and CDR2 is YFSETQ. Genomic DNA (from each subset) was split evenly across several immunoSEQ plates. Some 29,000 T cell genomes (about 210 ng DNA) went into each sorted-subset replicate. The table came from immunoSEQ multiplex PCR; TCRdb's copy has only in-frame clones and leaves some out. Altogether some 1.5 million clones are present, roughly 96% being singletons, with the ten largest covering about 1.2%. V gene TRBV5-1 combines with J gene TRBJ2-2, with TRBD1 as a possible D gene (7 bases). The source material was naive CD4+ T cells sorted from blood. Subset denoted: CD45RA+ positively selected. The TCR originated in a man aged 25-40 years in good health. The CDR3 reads CASSPLTGEAGELFF. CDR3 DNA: TGCGCCAGCAGCCCACTTACAGGGGAGGCCGGGGAGCTGTTTTTT. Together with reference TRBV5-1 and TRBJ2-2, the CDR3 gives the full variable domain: KAGVTQTPRYLIKTRGQQVTLSCSPISGHRSVSWYQQTPGQGLQFLFEYFSETQRNKGNFPGRFSGRQFSNSRSEMNVSTLELGDSALYLCASSPLTGEAGELFFGEGSRLTVL.